This TCR beta chain comes out of a study of PD-1 blockade in classical Hodgkin lymphoma. Overall study findings and caveats: With CD4+ cells, TCR diversity rose significantly by C4D1, but not with CD8+ cells. When set against healthy donors, newly diagnosed patients were reported to show lower baseline TCR diversity. Those patients who began receiving nivolumab less than 1 year after ASCT had lower diversity, and they were excluded.

The V gene lost 7 bases and the J gene lost 1 base, with 11 bases spanning the gap. CDR3 size: 15 residues. The germline gives CDR1 MDHEN, CDR2 SYDVKM. Each patient experienced a relapse that followed autologous stem cell transplantation, and brentuximab vedotin exposure varied. Comments on this clone: Antigen specificity is unknown.

Here immunoSEQ multiplex PCR was the method, and the copy in TCRdb shows in-frame clones only, minus some. The sample holds about 24,000 clones, over 65% seen once. The V and J genes are TRBV28 and TRBJ2-6; no clear D gene. Sequenced here: peripheral blood mononuclear cells (PBMCs), sampled before the second cycle of nivolumab. This clonotype was obtained from a human donor with classical Hodgkin lymphoma. The CDR3, as DNA: TGTGCCAGCAAGTTTATGGGGTCTGGGGCCAACGTCCTGACTTTC. Its protein product is CASKFMGSGANVLTF.